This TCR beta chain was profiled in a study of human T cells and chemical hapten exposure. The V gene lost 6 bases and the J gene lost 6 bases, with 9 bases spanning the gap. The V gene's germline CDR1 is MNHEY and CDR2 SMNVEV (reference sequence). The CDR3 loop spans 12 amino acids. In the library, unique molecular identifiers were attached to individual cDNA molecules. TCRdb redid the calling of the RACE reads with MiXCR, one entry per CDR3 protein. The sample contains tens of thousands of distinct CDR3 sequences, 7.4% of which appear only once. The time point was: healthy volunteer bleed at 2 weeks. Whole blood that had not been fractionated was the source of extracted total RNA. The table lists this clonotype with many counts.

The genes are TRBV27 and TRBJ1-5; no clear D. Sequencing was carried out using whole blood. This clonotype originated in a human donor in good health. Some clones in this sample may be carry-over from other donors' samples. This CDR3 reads CASSGRGQPQHF. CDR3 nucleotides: TGTGCCAGCAGCGGGCGGGGTCAGCCCCAGCATTTT.